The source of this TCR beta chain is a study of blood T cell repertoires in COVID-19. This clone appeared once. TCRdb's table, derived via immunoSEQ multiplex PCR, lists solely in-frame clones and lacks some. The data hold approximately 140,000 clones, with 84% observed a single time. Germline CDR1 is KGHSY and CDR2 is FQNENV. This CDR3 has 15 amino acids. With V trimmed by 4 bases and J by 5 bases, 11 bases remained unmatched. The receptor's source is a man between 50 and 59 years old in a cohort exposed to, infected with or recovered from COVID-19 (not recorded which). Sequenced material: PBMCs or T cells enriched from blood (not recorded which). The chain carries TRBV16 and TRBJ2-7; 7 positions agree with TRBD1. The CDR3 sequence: CASSLYRGPADEQYF. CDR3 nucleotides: TGTGCCAGCAGCCTTTACAGGGGCCCTGCGGACGAGCAGTACTTC.